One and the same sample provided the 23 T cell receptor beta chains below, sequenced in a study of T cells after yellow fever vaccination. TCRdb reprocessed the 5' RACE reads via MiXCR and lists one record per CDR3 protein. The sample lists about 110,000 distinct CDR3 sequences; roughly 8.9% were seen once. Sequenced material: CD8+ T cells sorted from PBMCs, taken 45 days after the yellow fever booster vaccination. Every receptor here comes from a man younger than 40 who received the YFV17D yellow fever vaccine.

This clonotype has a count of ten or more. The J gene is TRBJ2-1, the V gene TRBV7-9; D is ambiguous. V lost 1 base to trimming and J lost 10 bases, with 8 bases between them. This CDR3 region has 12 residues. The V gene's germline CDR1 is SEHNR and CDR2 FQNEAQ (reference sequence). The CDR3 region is CASSLVGPEQFF. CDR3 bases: TGTGCCAGCAGCTTAGTTGGCCCGGAGCAGTTCTTC.

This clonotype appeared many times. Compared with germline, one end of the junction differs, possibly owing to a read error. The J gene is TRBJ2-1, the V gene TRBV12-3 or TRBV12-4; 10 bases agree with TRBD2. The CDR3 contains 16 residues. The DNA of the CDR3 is TGTGCCAGCAGGTTAGCGGGAGGTGGGTCCTACAATGAGCAGTTCTTC. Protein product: CASRLAGGGSYNEQFF.

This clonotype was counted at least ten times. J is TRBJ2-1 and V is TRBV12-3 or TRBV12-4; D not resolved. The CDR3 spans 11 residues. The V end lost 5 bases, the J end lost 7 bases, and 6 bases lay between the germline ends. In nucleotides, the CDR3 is TGTGCCAGCAGTCTACCTAATGAGCAGTTCTTC. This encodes CASSLPNEQFF.

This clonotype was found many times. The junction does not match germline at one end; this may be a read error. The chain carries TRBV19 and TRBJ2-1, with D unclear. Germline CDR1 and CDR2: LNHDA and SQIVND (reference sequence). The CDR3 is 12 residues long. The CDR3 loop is CASSWTYDEQFF. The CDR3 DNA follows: TGTGCCAGTAGTTGGACCTACGATGAGCAGTTCTTC.

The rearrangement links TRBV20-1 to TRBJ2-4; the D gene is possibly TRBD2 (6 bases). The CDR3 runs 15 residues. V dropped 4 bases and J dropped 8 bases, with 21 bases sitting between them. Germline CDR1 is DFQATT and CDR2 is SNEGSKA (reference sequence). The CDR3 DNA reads TGCAGTGCTACCAAAGCCGGGACCGGGGAGGACATTCAGTACTTC. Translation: CSATKAGTGEDIQYF.

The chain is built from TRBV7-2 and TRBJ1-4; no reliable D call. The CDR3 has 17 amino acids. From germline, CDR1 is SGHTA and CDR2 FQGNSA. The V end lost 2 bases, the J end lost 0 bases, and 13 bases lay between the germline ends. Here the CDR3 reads CASSLFEVTSTNEKLFF. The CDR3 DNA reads TGTGCCAGCAGCTTATTTGAGGTTACTTCAACTAATGAAAAACTGTTTTTT.

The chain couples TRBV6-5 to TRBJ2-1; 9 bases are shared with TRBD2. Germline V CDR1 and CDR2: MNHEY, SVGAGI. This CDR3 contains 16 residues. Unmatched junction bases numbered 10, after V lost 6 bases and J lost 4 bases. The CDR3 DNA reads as TGTGCCAGCAGCCTACACGGGACTAGCACATACAATGAGCAGTTCTTC. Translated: CASSLHGTSTYNEQFF.

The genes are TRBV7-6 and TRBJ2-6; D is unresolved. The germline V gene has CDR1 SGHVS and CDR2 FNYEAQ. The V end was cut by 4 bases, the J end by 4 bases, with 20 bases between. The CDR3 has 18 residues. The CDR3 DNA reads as TGTGCCAGCAGCTCGATTAGGTGGGAAACTACGGGGGCCAACGTCCTGACTTTC. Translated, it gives CASSSIRWETTGANVLTF.

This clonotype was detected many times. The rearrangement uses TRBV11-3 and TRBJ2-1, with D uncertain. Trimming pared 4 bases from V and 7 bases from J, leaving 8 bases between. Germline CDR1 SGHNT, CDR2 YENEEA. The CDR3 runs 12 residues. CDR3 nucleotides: TGTGCCAGCAGCTCCCAATCAAATGAGCAGTTCTTC. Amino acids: CASSSQSNEQFF.

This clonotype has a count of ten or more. In DNA form, the CDR3 reads TGCAGTGCCAAGTTGAGGGAGGGGTGGGAGACCCAGTACTTC. Encoded protein: CSAKLREGWETQYF. The chain has TRBV20-1 and TRBJ2-5; 7 nucleotides line up with TRBD2. The J segment lost 5 bases and the V segment lost 6 bases, leaving 12 bases of the junction unmatched. CDR3 size: 14 residues. The germline V gene encodes CDR1 DFQATT and CDR2 SNEGSKA (reference sequence).

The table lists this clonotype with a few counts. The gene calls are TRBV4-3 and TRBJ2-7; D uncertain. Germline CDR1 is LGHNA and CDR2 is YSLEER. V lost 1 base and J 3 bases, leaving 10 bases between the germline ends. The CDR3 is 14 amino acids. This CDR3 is CASSQASLGYEQYF. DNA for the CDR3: TGCGCCAGCAGCCAAGCCTCCTTAGGCTACGAGCAGTACTTC.

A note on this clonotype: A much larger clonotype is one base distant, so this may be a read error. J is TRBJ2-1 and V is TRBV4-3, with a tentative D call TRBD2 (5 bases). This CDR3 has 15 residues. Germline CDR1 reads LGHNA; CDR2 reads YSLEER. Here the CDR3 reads CASSQDVLASNAQFF. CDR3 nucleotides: TGCGCCAGCAGCCAAGATGTCCTAGCATCCAATGCGCAGTTCTTC.

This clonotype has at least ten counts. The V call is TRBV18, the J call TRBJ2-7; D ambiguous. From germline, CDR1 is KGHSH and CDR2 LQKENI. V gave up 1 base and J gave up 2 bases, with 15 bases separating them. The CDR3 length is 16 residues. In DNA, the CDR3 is TGTGCCAGCTCACCACGCTTCGGAGACCGTCCCTACGAGCAGTACTTC. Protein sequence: CASSPRFGDRPYEQYF.

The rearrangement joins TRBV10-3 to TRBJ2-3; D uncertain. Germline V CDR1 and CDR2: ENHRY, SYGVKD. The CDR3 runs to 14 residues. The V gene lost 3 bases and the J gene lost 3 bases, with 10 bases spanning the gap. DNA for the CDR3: TGTGCCATCAGTGAATTGGGCGGTACAGATACGCAGTATTTT. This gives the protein CAISELGGTDTQYF.

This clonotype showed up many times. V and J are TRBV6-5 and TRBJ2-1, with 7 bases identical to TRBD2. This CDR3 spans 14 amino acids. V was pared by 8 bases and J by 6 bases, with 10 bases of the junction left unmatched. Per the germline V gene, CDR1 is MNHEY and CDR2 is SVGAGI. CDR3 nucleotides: TGTGCCAGCTCCGGGGCGGGAGCCTCCAATGAGCAGTTCTTC. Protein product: CASSGAGASNEQFF.

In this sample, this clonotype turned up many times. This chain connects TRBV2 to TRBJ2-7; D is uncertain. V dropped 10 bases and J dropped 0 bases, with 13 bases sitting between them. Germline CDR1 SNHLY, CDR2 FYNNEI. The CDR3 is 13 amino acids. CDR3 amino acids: CATGPQNSYEQYF. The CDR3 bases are TGTGCCACCGGGCCACAGAACTCCTACGAGCAGTACTTC.

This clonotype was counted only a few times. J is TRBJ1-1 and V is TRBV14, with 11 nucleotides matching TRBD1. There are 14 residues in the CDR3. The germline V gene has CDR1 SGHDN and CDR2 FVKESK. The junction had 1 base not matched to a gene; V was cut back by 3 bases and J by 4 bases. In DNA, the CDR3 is TGTGCCAGCAGCCAGGGGACAGGGGGCACTGAAGCTTTCTTT. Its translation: CASSQGTGGTEAFF.

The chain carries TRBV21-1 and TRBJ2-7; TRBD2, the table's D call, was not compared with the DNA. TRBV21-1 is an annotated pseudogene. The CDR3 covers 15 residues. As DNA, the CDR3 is TGTGCCAGCAGCAGCCCGGGACTAGCGTCCTACGAGCAGTACTTC. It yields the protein CASSSPGLASYEQYF.

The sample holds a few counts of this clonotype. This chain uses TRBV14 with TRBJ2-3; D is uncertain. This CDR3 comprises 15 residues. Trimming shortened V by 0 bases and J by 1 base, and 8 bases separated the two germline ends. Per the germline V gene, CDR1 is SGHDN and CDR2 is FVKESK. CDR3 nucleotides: TGTGCCAGCAGCCAAGATGAGGCCGGCACAGATACGCAGTATTTT. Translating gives CASSQDEAGTDTQYF.

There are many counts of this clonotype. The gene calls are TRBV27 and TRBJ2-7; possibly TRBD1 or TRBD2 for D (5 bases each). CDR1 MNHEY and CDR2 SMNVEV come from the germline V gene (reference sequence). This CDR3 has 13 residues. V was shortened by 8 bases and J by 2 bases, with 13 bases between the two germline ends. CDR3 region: CASRDESTYEQYF. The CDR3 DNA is TGTGCCAGCCGGGACGAAAGTACCTACGAGCAGTACTTC.

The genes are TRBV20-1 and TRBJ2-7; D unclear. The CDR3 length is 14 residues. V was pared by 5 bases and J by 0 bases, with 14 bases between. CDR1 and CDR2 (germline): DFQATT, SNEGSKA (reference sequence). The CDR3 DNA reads TGCAGTGCTGAGGCCGTAGCTAGCTCCTACGAGCAGTACTTC. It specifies CSAEAVASSYEQYF.

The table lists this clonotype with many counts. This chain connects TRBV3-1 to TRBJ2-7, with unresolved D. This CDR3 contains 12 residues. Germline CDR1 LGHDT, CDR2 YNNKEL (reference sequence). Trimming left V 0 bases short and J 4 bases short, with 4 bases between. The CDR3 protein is CASSQDLYEQYF. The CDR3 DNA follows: TGTGCCAGCAGCCAAGATCTTTACGAGCAGTACTTC.

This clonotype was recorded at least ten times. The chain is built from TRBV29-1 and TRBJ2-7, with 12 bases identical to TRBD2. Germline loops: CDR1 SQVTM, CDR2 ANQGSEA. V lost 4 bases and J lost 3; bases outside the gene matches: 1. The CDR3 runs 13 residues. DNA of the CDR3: TGCAGCGTTGGGACTAGCGGGATCTACGAGCAGTACTTC. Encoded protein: CSVGTSGIYEQYF.